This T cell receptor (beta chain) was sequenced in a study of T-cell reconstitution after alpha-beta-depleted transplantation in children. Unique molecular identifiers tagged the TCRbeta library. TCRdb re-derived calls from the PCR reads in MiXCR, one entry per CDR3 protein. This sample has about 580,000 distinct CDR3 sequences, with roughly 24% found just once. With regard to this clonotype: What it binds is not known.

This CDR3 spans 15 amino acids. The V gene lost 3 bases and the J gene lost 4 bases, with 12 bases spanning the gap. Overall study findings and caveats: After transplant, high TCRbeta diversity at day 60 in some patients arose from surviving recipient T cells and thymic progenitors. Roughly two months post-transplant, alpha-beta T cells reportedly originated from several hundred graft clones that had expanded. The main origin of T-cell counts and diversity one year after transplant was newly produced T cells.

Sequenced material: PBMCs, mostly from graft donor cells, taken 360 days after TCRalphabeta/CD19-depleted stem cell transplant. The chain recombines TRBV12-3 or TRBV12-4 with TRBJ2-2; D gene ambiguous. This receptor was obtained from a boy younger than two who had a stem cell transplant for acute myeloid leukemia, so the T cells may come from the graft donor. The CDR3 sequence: CASSFSGRGTGELFF. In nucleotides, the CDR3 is TGTGCCAGCAGTTTTTCGGGCCGCGGCACCGGGGAGCTGTTTTTT.